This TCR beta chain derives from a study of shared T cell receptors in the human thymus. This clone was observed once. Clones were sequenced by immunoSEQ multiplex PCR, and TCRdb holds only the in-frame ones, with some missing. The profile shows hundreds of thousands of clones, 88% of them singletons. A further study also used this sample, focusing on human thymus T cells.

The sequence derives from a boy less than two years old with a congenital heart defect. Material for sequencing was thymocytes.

The CDR3 spells CAILGQGISTDTQYF. The CDR3 DNA reads as TGTGCCATCCTGGGACAGGGTATAAGCACAGATACGCAGTATTTT. The chain joins TRBV10-3 to TRBJ2-3; 9 bases match TRBD1. Germline assignment: CDR1 ENHRY and CDR2 SYGVKD. The ends lost 8 bases at V and 0 bases at J; junction bases unmatched: 6. This CDR3 has 15 amino acids.